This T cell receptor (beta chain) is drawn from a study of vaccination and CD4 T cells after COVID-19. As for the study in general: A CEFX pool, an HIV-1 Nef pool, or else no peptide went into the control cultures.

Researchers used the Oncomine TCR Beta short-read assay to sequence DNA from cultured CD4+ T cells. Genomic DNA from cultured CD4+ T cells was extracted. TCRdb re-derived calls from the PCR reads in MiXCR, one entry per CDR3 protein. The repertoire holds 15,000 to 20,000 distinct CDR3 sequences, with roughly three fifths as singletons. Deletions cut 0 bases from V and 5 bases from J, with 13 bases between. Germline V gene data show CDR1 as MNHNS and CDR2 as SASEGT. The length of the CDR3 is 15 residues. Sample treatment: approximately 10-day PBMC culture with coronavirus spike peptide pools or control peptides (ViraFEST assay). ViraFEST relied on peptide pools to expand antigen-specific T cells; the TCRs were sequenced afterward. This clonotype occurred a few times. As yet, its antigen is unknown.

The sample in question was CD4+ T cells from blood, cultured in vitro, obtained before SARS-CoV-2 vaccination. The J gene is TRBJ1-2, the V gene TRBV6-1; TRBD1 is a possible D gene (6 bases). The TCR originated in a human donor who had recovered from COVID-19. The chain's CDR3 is CASSEATGTLYGYTF. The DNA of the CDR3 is TGTGCCAGCAGTGAAGCAACCGGGACACTATATGGCTACACCTTC.